The source of this TCR beta chain is a study of blood T cell repertoires in COVID-19. Study summary: Donors in the United States, Italy and Spain gave samples during acute or convalescent COVID-19. From T cells, B-cell-depleted T cells, or PBMCs came the material, which was cDNA or gDNA.

The V gene lost 4 bases and the J gene lost 2 bases, with 8 bases spanning the gap. The V gene's germline CDR1 is SGHTA and CDR2 FQGNSA. This CDR3 is 13 amino acids long. Original data processing: Nucleated cell number was recorded as an estimate derived from reference gene primer amplification. Profiled with immunoSEQ multiplex PCR; TCRdb holds only in-frame clones, not every one. Clonal size and the V and J genes are those of that table, whereas D and trimming came from the DNA. The sample holds about 120,000 clones, about four fifths seen once. The source is a woman in her 70s with acute or convalescent COVID-19. V gene TRBV7-2 combines with J gene TRBJ1-2, with D perhaps matching TRBD1 (5 bases). The sequencing input was peripheral blood. The CDR3 loop is CASSSQANYGYTF. The CDR3 DNA follows: TGTGCCAGCAGCTCACAGGCGAACTATGGCTACACCTTC.